This is a list of T cell receptor beta chains from one sample in a study of CD8+CD57+ T cells in acquired aplastic anemia. Using its own MiXCR run on the reads, TCRdb lists one record per CDR3 protein. The data hold 160,000 or so distinct CDR3 sequences, with around half observed a single time. Sequences were obtained from sorted CD4+, CD8+, or CD8+CD57+ T cells (not recorded which) from PBMCs. The receptors were gathered from a human donor with aplastic anemia. CDR3s include the opening cysteine and the closing phenylalanine or tryptophan. Each record gives: V gene, J gene, clone size, D gene, CDR3 DNA, CDR3 protein. A D gene is named only where the DNA matches it firmly. Size is omitted from some rows. Given values are once, few, many or a class for expanded clones.

TRBV6-7	TRBJ2-1	many	TRBD2	TGTGCCAGCAGAGGCGGGGGGGATGATGAGCAGTTCTTC	CASRGGGDDEQFF
TRBV7-8	TRBJ2-7	-	-	TGTGCCAGCAGCTCGGACAGATCCTACGAGCAGTACTTC	CASSSDRSYEQYF
TRBV15	TRBJ1-2	once	-	TGTGCCACCAGCAGAGATGGGGAGGGTTACAGCTACACCTTC	CATSRDGEGYSYTF
TRBV19	TRBJ1-6	once	-	TGTGCCAGCAGCTTACCAAATTCACCCCTCCACTTT	CASSLPNSPLHF
TRBV27	TRBJ1-5	many	TRBD1	TGTGCCAGCAGTCTAGGACAGGGAAGGCAGCCCCAGCATTTT	CASSLGQGRQPQHF
TRBV2	TRBJ2-5	-	-	TGTGCCAGCAGTGACGGACGGTTGGAGACCCAGTACTTC	CASSDGRLETQYF
TRBV10-1	TRBJ1-1	-	-	TGCGCCAGCCCAAGCCCTCCGCGGCCGGGACACAAGAACACTGAAGCTTTCTTT	CASPSPPRPGHKNTEAFF
TRBV19	TRBJ1-1	-	-	TGTGCCAGTAGTATTCCACTGAACACTGAAGCTTTCTTT	CASSIPLNTEAFF
TRBV25-1	TRBJ2-1	-	TRBD2	TGTGCCAGCAGGGGGACTAGCGGGTACAATGAGCAGTTCTTC	CASRGTSGYNEQFF
TRBV15	TRBJ1-2	-	-	TGTGCCACCAGCAGCCCACAGGGCGATGGCTACACCTTC	CATSSPQGDGYTF
TRBV7-2	TRBJ1-6	few	-	TGTGCCAGCAGCTTAGGGTCAGGCTATAATTCACCCCTCCACTTT	CASSLGSGYNSPLHF
TRBV7-7	TRBJ2-5	-	-	TGTGCCAGCAGCTTAGCCGTGGGACTCCTCCCCGGGACCCAGTACTTC	CASSLAVGLLPGTQYF
TRBV15	TRBJ2-1	-	-	TGTGCCACCAGCAGTTACGGACAGTACTCCTACAATGAGCAGTTCTTC	CATSSYGQYSYNEQFF
TRBV2	TRBJ1-1	-	-	TGTGCCAGCGATCCAGCGAACACTGAAGCTTTCTTT	CASDPANTEAFF
TRBV3-1	TRBJ1-4	-	-	TGTGCCAGCAGCCATCGCTGGGCTAATGAAAAACTGTTTTTT	CASSHRWANEKLFF
TRBV25-1	TRBJ2-7	-	-	TGTGCCAGCAGTGAATCCTTAGCATTCCACGAGCAGTACTTC	CASSESLAFHEQYF
TRBV19	TRBJ1-5	-	-	TGTGCCAGTAGTATTTCTATTTATAGCAATCAGCCCCAGCATTTT	CASSISIYSNQPQHF
TRBV24-1	TRBJ2-1	-	TRBD2	TGTGCCACCAGTGACTCGGGACTAGCGGGAATGTACGATGAGCAGTTCTTC	CATSDSGLAGMYDEQFF
TRBV7-2	TRBJ1-2	once	-	TGTGCCAGCAGCTTAGCTTCTGGGGACCATGGCTACACCTTC	CASSLASGDHGYTF
TRBV5-1	TRBJ2-3	-	-	TGCGCCAGCACGGGACCTAACACAGATACGCAGTATTTT	CASTGPNTDTQYF
TRBV9	TRBJ1-2	-	-	TGTGCCAGCAGTTACGGTGAGGTTACCGCCGTGGTCTATGGCTACACCTTC	CASSYGEVTAVVYGYTF
TRBV28	TRBJ1-2	few	TRBD1	TGTGCCAGCAGCGATTCCGGGACAGACTATGGCTACACCTTC	CASSDSGTDYGYTF
TRBV6-4	TRBJ2-5	-	TRBD2	TGTGCCAGATTAACCGGACTAGCGGAAGAGACCCAGTACTTC	CARLTGLAEETQYF
TRBV11-2	TRBJ2-3	-	TRBD2	TGTGCCAGCAGCTCGCGGATCGGGACTAGCGCATCCACAGATACGCAGTATTTT	CASSSRIGTSASTDTQYF
TRBV3-1	TRBJ2-7	-	-	TGTGCCAGCAGCCAAGATCAGGGGACCTACGAGCAGTACTTC	CASSQDQGTYEQYF
TRBV5-1	TRBJ2-5	many	-	TGCGCCAGCAGCCCGGCAACGGGCTTACCCCAAGAGACCCAGTACTTC	CASSPATGLPQETQYF
TRBV6-1	TRBJ2-3	many	-	TGTGCCAGCGGATGGGGAACCCCGGGAGATACGCAGTATTTT	CASGWGTPGDTQYF
TRBV5-1	TRBJ2-3	-	TRBD2	TGCGCCAGCAGCTCCTTCTCGACTAGCTCCGAGCAGTTTTTT	CASSSFSTSSEQFF
TRBV10-3	TRBJ2-1	many	-	TGTGCCATCAGTGAAGGGAACAATGAGCAGTTCTTC	CAISEGNNEQFF
TRBV20-1	TRBJ1-4	many	TRBD1	TGCAGTGCAGAAGACAGGGGGCGACGGGAAAAACTGTTTTTT	CSAEDRGRREKLFF
TRBV10-3	TRBJ1-1	-	TRBD1	TGTGCCATCAGTGAGTTCACAGGGGGCACTGAAGCTTTCTTT	CAISEFTGGTEAFF
TRBV29-1	TRBJ1-1	-	-	TGCAGCGTTGAAGGGCAGTCCAACGCTGAGGCTTTCTTT	CSVEGQSNAEAFF
TRBV13	TRBJ1-5	many	-	TGTGCCAGCAGCCGAGGACATATCAATCAGCCCCAGCATTTT	CASSRGHINQPQHF
TRBV5-6	TRBJ1-2	-	-	TGTGCCAGCACCTCCCCCCTCCAGGGCTACTATGGCTACACCTTC	CASTSPLQGYYGYTF
TRBV6-1	TRBJ2-5	many	-	TGTGCCAGCAGTCCCCTGCTATCCAATCAAGAGACCCAGTACTTC	CASSPLLSNQETQYF
TRBV10-3	TRBJ1-5	many	-	TGTGCCACCTCCCAAAGGGACATAGACAATCAGCCCCAGCATTTT	CATSQRDIDNQPQHF
TRBV7-7	TRBJ2-3	many	-	TGTGCCAGCAGCTTAGAGGGCGGGGGCACAGATACGCAGTATTTT	CASSLEGGGTDTQYF
TRBV15	TRBJ2-3	-	-	TGTGCCACCAGCCAGGTGCGGTTTAGTACGCAGTATTTT	CATSQVRFSTQYF
TRBV12-3/TRBV12-4	TRBJ2-2	-	TRBD1	TGTGCCAACAGTTTAGGGGACAGGGCGGCCGGGGAGCTGTTTTTT	CANSLGDRAAGELFF
TRBV6-5	TRBJ1-2	many	TRBD1	TGTGCCAGCAGTTACTCTGACAGGGGAGCCTATGGCTACACCTTC	CASSYSDRGAYGYTF
TRBV15	TRBJ1-2	-	-	TGTGCCACCAGCAGAGATTTGGCCGGTAATAGCTATGGCTACACCTTC	CATSRDLAGNSYGYTF
TRBV11-2	TRBJ2-2	many	-	TGTGCCAGCAGCTACCTAACGGATACCGGGGAGCTGTTTTTT	CASSYLTDTGELFF
TRBV20-1	TRBJ2-1	many	-	TGCAGTGCTAGAGATGTGGGGCAGGGGCGGTACAATGAGCAGTTCTTC	CSARDVGQGRYNEQFF
TRBV20-1	TRBJ1-5	many	-	TGCAGTGCTAGACTCGGGCAGAGAAATCAGCCCCAGCATTTT	CSARLGQRNQPQHF
TRBV2	TRBJ2-1	many	-	TGTGCCAGCAGTACTAGTCGCGACAATGAGCAGTTCTTC	CASSTSRDNEQFF
TRBV15	TRBJ2-7	few	-	TGTGCCACCAGCAGAGTTCTCCGGGACACGCAGCAGTACTTC	CATSRVLRDTQQYF
TRBV12-3/TRBV12-4	TRBJ1-1	many	-	TGTGCCAGCAGTTTGTACAGAGGCACTGAAGCTTTCTTT	CASSLYRGTEAFF
TRBV20-1	TRBJ2-5	-	TRBD2	TGCAGTGCTAGGTTTAGCGGGGGGATGGAGACCCAGTACTTC	CSARFSGGMETQYF
TRBV19	TRBJ2-6	many	-	TGTGCCAGTAGTGAGTCTGGGGCCAACGTCCTGACTTTC	CASSESGANVLTF
TRBV5-1	TRBJ2-7	many	TRBD1	TGCGCCAGTAGGGGACAGACGAGTTTCTACGAGCAGTACTTC	CASRGQTSFYEQYF
TRBV6-1	TRBJ1-1	many	-	TGTGCCAGCAGTCCTCAACTGAACACTGAAGCTTTCTTT	CASSPQLNTEAFF
TRBV19	TRBJ1-1	few	TRBD1	TGTGCCAGTAGTAGACAGGGGCCCACTGAAGCTTTCTTT	CASSRQGPTEAFF
TRBV4-2	TRBJ1-6	many	-	TGTGCCAGCAGCCATATGAGCTCCTATAATTCACCCCTCCACTTT	CASSHMSSYNSPLHF
TRBV19	TRBJ2-4	many	-	TGTGCCAGTAGTATAGTAAGCGGGCCCCAGTACTTC	CASSIVSGPQYF